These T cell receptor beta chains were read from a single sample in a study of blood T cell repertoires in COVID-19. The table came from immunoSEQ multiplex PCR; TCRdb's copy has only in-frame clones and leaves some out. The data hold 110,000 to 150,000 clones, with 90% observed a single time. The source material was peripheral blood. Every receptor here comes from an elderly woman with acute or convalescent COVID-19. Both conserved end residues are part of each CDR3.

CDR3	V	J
CASSMGTGEGEQYF	TRBV19	TRBJ2-7
CASSPRGRGGTDTQYF	TRBV5-4	TRBJ2-3
CASSSGLFGGYTF	TRBV5-1	TRBJ1-2
CASRPDSVSRGELFF	TRBV9	TRBJ2-2
CSVALAGGTDTQYF	TRBV29-1	TRBJ2-3
CASSMVFGRTGGTDTQYF	TRBV19	TRBJ2-3
CASSQLSGWGGYTF	TRBV3-1/TRBV3-2	TRBJ1-2
CASSELLGQAGGETQYF	TRBV6-1	TRBJ2-5
CASSFTQGSPLYGYTF	TRBV7-8	TRBJ1-2
CASSLAGGADTGELFF	TRBV5-1	TRBJ2-2
CAWSRTHLNTEAFF	TRBV30	TRBJ1-1
CASSLAAGVMNTEAFF	TRBV5-4	TRBJ1-1
CASSQGGQGNSPLHF	TRBV3-1/TRBV3-2	TRBJ1-6
CASSQDRARGEQFF	TRBV3-1/TRBV3-2	TRBJ2-1
CASRTGGGSYEQYF	TRBV3-1/TRBV3-2	TRBJ2-7
CASSYSGTGDMEKLFF	TRBV6-2/TRBV6-3	TRBJ1-4
CASSESRARDSLYNEQFF	TRBV25-1	TRBJ2-1
CASGYRGEQYF	TRBV12-3/TRBV12-4	TRBJ2-7
CASSPIRGDTDTQYF	TRBV3-1/TRBV3-2	TRBJ2-3
CASSYDYQAGSAFF	TRBV6-2/TRBV6-3	TRBJ1-1
CASSGPGYDNSPLHF	TRBV19	TRBJ1-6
CASSFPRGANTDTQYF	TRBV5-4	TRBJ2-3
CASSSRDRGPGAFF	TRBV5-6	TRBJ1-1
CASSILAGRTDTQYF	TRBV18	TRBJ2-3
CASSPPGKGYTF	TRBV18	TRBJ1-2
CASSQGLAGAPGSYEQYF	TRBV27	TRBJ2-7
CASSQQGGETQYF	TRBV27	TRBJ2-5
CASSLGTSEETQYF	TRBV7-9	TRBJ2-5
CASSPDRDQETQYF	TRBV19	TRBJ2-5
CASSFLGRYQETQYF	TRBV5-1	TRBJ2-5
CASSSRGTGVAEKLFF	TRBV28	TRBJ1-4
CASSLAAGDHEQFF	TRBV5-1	TRBJ2-1
CASSRGQPTNEKLFF	TRBV3-1/TRBV3-2	TRBJ1-4
CASSLVAQGGGTEAFF	TRBV5-1	TRBJ1-1
CASSLDGTASGNTIYF	TRBV5-1	TRBJ1-3
CASSPGLSYSPLHF	TRBV2	TRBJ1-6
CAWSVGGITDTQYF	TRBV30	TRBJ2-3
CASTLSRERGAGELFF	TRBV3-1/TRBV3-2	TRBJ2-2
CASSSNRVSNQPQHF	TRBV7-2	TRBJ1-5
CASSLPSLQGNYGYTF	TRBV28	TRBJ1-2
CASSPGAWETQYF	TRBV18	TRBJ2-5
CASSLSYREETQYF	TRBV5-4	TRBJ2-5
CASSYSARSNYGYTF	TRBV6-5	TRBJ1-2
CASGELSSYNSPLHF	TRBV7-9	TRBJ1-6
CASSLRRAGTDTQYF	TRBV5-1	TRBJ2-3
CASSDLGSDEQFF	TRBV6-1	TRBJ2-1
CASSFGGGTYEQYF	TRBV6-2/TRBV6-3	TRBJ2-7
CASSSSPGTRDSNEQFF	TRBV27	TRBJ2-1
CASAGSEQYF	TRBV2	TRBJ2-7
CASSLGGRPSGNTIYF	TRBV5-1	TRBJ1-3